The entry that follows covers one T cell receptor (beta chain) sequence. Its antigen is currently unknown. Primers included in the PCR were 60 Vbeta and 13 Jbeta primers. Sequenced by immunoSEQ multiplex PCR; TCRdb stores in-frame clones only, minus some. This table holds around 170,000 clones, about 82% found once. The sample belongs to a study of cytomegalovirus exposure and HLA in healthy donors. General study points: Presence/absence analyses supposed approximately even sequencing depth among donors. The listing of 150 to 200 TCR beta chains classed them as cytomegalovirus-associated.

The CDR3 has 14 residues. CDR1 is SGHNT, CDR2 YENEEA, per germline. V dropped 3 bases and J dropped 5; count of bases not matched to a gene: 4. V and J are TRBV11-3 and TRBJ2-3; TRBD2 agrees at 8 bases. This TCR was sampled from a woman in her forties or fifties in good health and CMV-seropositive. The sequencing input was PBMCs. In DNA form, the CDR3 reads TGTGCCAGCAGCTTCGGGGGGGGCATAGATACGCAGTATTTT. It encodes CASSFGGGIDTQYF.